The clone carrying this TCR beta chain was detected once. As yet, its antigen is unknown. The data stem from a study of Graves' ophthalmopathy and Graves' hyperthyroidism. The study's findings and limits: As the model predicted ophthalmopathy progression, it achieved a sensitivity of 70% to 71% and a specificity of more than 72%. Blood also harbored most expanded thyroid clonotypes above 0.001 frequency.

Amplified material comprised TCR beta CDR3 regions derived from RNA transcripts. The authors performed first-round RT-PCR with HTBI primers and then a second-round multiplex PCR. TCRdb itself ran the multiplex PCR reads through MiXCR, one entry per CDR3 protein. This sample carries hundreds of thousands of distinct CDR3 sequences, roughly 20% of them seen once, and the ten largest clones take roughly 6.9%. Per the germline V gene, CDR1 is MDHEN and CDR2 is SYDVKM. The CDR3 runs 15 residues. Trimming shortened V by 4 bases and J by 5 bases, and 12 bases separated the two germline ends. The chain links TRBV28 to TRBJ1-6, with D maybe TRBD1 (6 bases). Sequencing was performed on peripheral blood. The clonotype was recovered from a woman younger than 30 with stable Graves' hyperthyroidism. Some clones in this sample may be carry-over from other donors' samples. The CDR3 spells CASSSQGFNNSPLHF. The CDR3 nucleotides read TGTGCCAGCAGTTCACAGGGATTCAATAATTCACCCCTCCACTTT.